The present T cell receptor beta chain was sequenced within a study of PD-1 and CTLA-4 blockade in melanoma. Libraries were prepared by immunoSEQ multiplex PCR; TCRdb keeps only in-frame clonotypes and omits some of them. The sample has fewer than 20,000 clones; around 70% are singletons. The V end lost 2 bases, the J end lost 2 bases, and 14 bases lay between the germline ends. This CDR3 has 16 residues. CDR1 and CDR2 (germline): MNHEY, SVGAGI. V and J are TRBV6-5 and TRBJ2-3, with D perhaps TRBD2 (5 bases). This specimen was CD8+ T cells from peripheral blood, taken before anti-PD-1 treatment. This clonotype originated in a human donor with melanoma. This chain's CDR3 is CASSYGGGPATDTQYF. In DNA form, the CDR3 reads TGTGCCAGCAGTTACGGTGGAGGACCCGCCACAGATACGCAGTATTTT.